The 9 T cell receptor beta chains below come from one sample, sequenced in a study of blood T cell repertoires in COVID-19. Data came from immunoSEQ multiplex PCR; TCRdb stores just in-frame clones and leaves some out. The data show 250,000 to 300,000 clones, about 90% seen once. Sequencing was done on a sample of PBMCs or T cells enriched from blood (not recorded which). All receptors come from a woman in her sixties or seventies who had recovered from COVID-19.

In this sample, this clone turned up once. The chain is built from TRBV3-1 (or the pseudogene TRBV3-2) and TRBJ1-6; weak D call: TRBD1 (6 bases). The CDR3 sequence is 14 residues long. Germline V gene sequence: CDR1 LGHDT, CDR2 YNNKEL (reference sequence). Deletions cut 1 base from V and 8 bases from J, with 9 bases between. The CDR3 reads CASSQGRGDSPLHF. As DNA, the CDR3 is TGTGCCAGCAGCCAAGGCAGGGGTGATTCACCCCTCCACTTT.

V is TRBV19 and J is TRBJ2-2, with TRBD1 as a possible D gene (5 bases). CDR3 length equals 16 residues. The ends were cut back, 3 bases at V and 4 bases at J, with 15 bases in the middle. Germline values: CDR1 LNHDA, CDR2 SQIVND (reference sequence). The CDR3 nucleotides read TGTGCCAGTAGTATTGGGTGGGGCAGTCGCACCGGGGAGCTGTTTTTT. This encodes CASSIGWGSRTGELFF.

The chain combines TRBV7-9 with TRBJ2-1, with 11 positions matching TRBD2. The V gene's germline CDR1 is SEHNR and CDR2 FQNEAQ (reference sequence). The CDR3 length is 19 residues. The V segment lost 1 base and the J segment 2 bases; nucleotides outside the gene matches: 10. The CDR3 coding sequence is TGTGCCAGCAGCTTAGATATACCGGGACTAGCGGCCCCCTACAATGAGCAGTTCTTC. As protein: CASSLDIPGLAAPYNEQFF.

The V gene is TRBV5-1, the J gene TRBJ2-2; 7 positions agree with TRBD2. Germline lookup yields CDR1 SGHRS and CDR2 YFSETQ. The trim removed 0 bases at V and 1 base at J, leaving 6 bases unmatched. CDR3 length: 17 residues. The chain's CDR3 is CASSLALAAQNTGELFF. DNA for the CDR3: TGCGCCAGCAGCTTGGCCCTAGCGGCGCAGAACACCGGGGAGCTGTTTTTT.

The V call is TRBV12-5, the J call TRBJ1-5, with D uncertain. CDR3 size: 13 residues. Germline V lookup: CDR1 LGHNT, CDR2 FRNRAP. DNA of the CDR3: TGTGTTGAGTGGGCTGACGGCAATCAGCCCCAGCATTTT. Its translation: CVEWADGNQPQHF.

This clone was seen just once. The genes are TRBV30 and TRBJ1-4; TRBD1 might be the D (5 bases). V dropped 0 bases and J dropped 4 bases, with 12 bases sitting between them. The germline V gene encodes CDR1 GTSNPN and CDR2 SVGIG (reference sequence). The CDR3 consists of 15 residues. CDR3 sequence reads: CAWSVGAGNNEKLFF. The CDR3 DNA follows: TGTGCCTGGAGTGTAGGGGCCGGAAATAATGAAAAACTGTTTTTT.

This chain connects TRBV28 to TRBJ1-5; D not certain. The ends were cut back, 3 bases at V and 6 bases at J, with 9 bases in the middle. Germline assignment: CDR1 MDHEN and CDR2 SYDVKM. This CDR3 is 13 amino acids long. CDR3 nucleotide sequence: TGTGCCAGCAGTTTGGCGGCATTTCAGCCCCAGCATTTT. Its protein product is CASSLAAFQPQHF.

The chain recombines TRBV5-1 with TRBJ2-3; no reliable D call. Germline assignment: CDR1 SGHRS and CDR2 YFSETQ. Trimming pared 2 bases from V and 2 bases from J, leaving 12 bases between. The CDR3 has 15 amino acids. The CDR3 DNA reads as TGCGCCAGCAGCTTTAGTGCCTTCATCACAGATACGCAGTATTTT. This gives the protein CASSFSAFITDTQYF.

This clone appeared many times. V usage is TRBV5-1 and J usage is TRBJ1-6, with TRBD1 matching 7 bases. The V gene end was trimmed by 3 bases and the J gene end by 7 bases; junction bases not matched to a gene: 4. The CDR3 runs 14 residues. Germline V gene data show CDR1 as SGHRS and CDR2 as YFSETQ. CDR3 sequence: CASSYDRANSPLHF. Here the CDR3 DNA reads TGCGCCAGCAGCTATGACAGGGCAAATTCACCCCTCCACTTT. The full variable domain, rest sourced from reference TRBV5-1 and TRBJ1-6, is KAGVTQTPRYLIKTRGQQVTLSCSPISGHRSVSWYQQTPGQGLQFLFEYFSETQRNKGNFPGRFSGRQFSNSRSEMNVSTLELGDSALYLCASSYDRANSPLHFGNGTRLTVT.